Listed here is a single TCR beta chain. This entry comes from a study of blood T cell repertoires in COVID-19. In the authors' methods: From reference gene primer amplification, estimates of nucleated cell counts were derived. TCRdb's copy holds only in-frame clones and misses some; the assay was immunoSEQ multiplex PCR. V and J calls plus clone size are reproduced from that table; the DNA served to infer D and trimming. Here the sample spans roughly 100,000 clones, approximately 81% being singletons. J lost 8 bases, V lost 5 bases, and 10 bases had no gene match. CDR1 and CDR2 (germline): MDHEN, SYDVKM. CDR3 length: 15 residues.

The rearrangement joins TRBV28 to TRBJ2-1, with 9 bases matching TRBD1. This clonotype was obtained from a man older than 75 with acute or convalescent COVID-19. Sequencing was performed on peripheral blood. The CDR3 is CASSHTGTGSHEQFF. The CDR3 nucleotides are TGTGCCAGCAGTCATACCGGGACAGGGTCCCATGAGCAGTTCTTC.